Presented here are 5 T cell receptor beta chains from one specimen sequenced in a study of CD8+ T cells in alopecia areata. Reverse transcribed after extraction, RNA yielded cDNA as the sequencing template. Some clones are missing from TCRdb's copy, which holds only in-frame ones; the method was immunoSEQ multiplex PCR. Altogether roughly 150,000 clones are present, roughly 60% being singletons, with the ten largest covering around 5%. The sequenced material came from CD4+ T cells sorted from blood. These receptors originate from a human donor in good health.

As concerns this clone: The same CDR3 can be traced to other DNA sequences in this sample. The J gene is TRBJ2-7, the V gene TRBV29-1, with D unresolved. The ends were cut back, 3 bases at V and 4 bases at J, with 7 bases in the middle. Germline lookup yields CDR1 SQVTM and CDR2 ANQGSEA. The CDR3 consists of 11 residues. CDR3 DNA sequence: TGCAGCGTTGAGGTCCTTTACGAGCAGTACTTC. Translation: CSVEVLYEQYF.

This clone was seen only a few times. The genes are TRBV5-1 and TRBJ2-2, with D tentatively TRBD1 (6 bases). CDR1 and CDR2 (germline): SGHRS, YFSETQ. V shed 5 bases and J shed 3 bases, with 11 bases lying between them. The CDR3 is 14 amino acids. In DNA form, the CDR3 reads TGCGCCAGCAGTTCAGGGGATGACACCGGGGAGCTGTTTTTT. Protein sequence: CASSSGDDTGELFF. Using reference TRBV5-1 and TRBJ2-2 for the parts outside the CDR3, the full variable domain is KAGVTQTPRYLIKTRGQQVTLSCSPISGHRSVSWYQQTPGQGLQFLFEYFSETQRNKGNFPGRFSGRQFSNSRSEMNVSTLELGDSALYLCASSSGDDTGELFFGEGSRLTVL.

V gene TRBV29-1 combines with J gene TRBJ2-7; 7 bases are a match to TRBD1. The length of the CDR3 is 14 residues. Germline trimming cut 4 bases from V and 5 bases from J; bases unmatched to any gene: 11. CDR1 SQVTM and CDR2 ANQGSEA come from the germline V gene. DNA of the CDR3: TGCAGCGTTGGTAGTCGACAGGGTATCAACGAGCAGTACTTC. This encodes CSVGSRQGINEQYF.

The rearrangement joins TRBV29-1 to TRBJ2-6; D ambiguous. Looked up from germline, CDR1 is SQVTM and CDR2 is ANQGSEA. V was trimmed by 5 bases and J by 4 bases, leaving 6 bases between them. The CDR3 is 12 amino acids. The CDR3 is CSVRVGANVLTF. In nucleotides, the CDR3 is TGCAGCGTTCGAGTCGGGGCCAACGTCCTGACTTTC.

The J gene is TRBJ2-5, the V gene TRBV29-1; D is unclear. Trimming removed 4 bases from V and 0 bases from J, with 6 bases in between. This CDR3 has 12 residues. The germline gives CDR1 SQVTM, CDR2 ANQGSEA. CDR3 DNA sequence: TGCAGCGTTGGAAGGTACCAAGAGACCCAGTACTTC. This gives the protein CSVGRYQETQYF.